The 6 T cell receptor beta chains reported below all come from one sample, sequenced in a study of blood T cell repertoires in COVID-19. TCRdb's copy holds only in-frame clones and misses some; the assay was immunoSEQ multiplex PCR. The repertoire has roughly 98,000 clones, about 92% of them found once; the top ten carry around 6%. The sample comprised peripheral blood. Receptors were obtained from a woman aged 60-75 years with active COVID-19.

This clone was picked up one time. The chain carries TRBV11-3 and TRBJ2-7; TRBD2 matches 8 bases. The length of the CDR3 is 16 residues. V lost 5 bases, J lost 1 base, and 10 bases stayed unmatched. Germline loops: CDR1 SGHNT, CDR2 YENEEA. CDR3 loop: CASSPPGLVGSYEQYF. In DNA form, the CDR3 reads TGTGCCAGCAGCCCCCCGGGACTAGTAGGGTCCTACGAGCAGTACTTC.

The chain couples TRBV9 to TRBJ1-3; a weak D match, TRBD1 (5 bases). V lost 2 bases and J 0 bases, leaving 9 bases between the germline ends. The CDR3 is made up of 15 amino acids. Germline CDR1 SGDLS, CDR2 YYNGEE. Here the CDR3 reads CASSVAGNSGNTIYF. In DNA form, the CDR3 reads TGTGCCAGCAGCGTGGCAGGGAACTCTGGAAACACCATATATTTT. The full variable domain, in which reference TRBV9 and TRBJ1-3 provide the parts outside the CDR3, is DSGVTQTPKHLITATGQRVTLRCSPRSGDLSVYWYQQSLDQGLQFLIQYYNGEERAKGNILERFSAQQFPDLHSELNLSSLELGDSALYFCASSVAGNSGNTIYFGEGSWLTVV.

The chain is built from TRBV6-5 and TRBJ2-1, with a tentative D call TRBD2 (6 bases). Deletions cut 8 bases from V and 10 bases from J, with 12 bases between. Germline V gene lookup returns CDR1 MNHEY and CDR2 SVGAGI. This CDR3 has 11 amino acids. The chain's CDR3 is CASSLADEQFF. CDR3 coding DNA: TGTGCCAGCTCACTAGCTGACGAGCAGTTCTTC.

This clone turned up a few times. The chain uses TRBV7-6 and TRBJ2-1, with TRBD2 matching 8 bases. The CDR3 totals 15 residues. The germline gives CDR1 SGHVS, CDR2 FNYEAQ. V lost 2 bases, J lost 8 bases, and 8 bases stayed unmatched. The CDR3 nucleotides read TGTGCCAGCAGCTTACTGAGCGGGAGTACTTATGAGCAGTTCTTC. It translates to CASSLLSGSTYEQFF.

The rearrangement links TRBV4-3 to TRBJ1-6, with 12 bases lining up with TRBD1. From germline, CDR1 is LGHNA and CDR2 YSLEER. J was trimmed by 9 bases and V by 2 bases; bases with no gene match: 11. This CDR3 spans 18 amino acids. CDR3 nucleotide sequence: TGCGCCAGCAGCCAAACCGGGACAGGGGGCGCGGTGACTTCACCCCTCCACTTT. Residues: CASSQTGTGGAVTSPLHF.

On this clone itself: Relative to the germline gene, one junction end is altered; a read error may explain this. V usage is TRBV19 and J usage is TRBJ1-3; the D is unclear. CDR3 length: 14 residues. The germline V gene encodes CDR1 LNHDA and CDR2 SQIVND (reference sequence). The chain's CDR3 is CANSPGVTGNTIYF. CDR3 in DNA: TGTGCCAATAGTCCCGGGGTGACTGGAAACACCATATATTTT.